The 9 T cell receptor beta chains below were found in one sample sequenced in a study of T cells in localized non-small cell lung cancer. Using immunoSEQ multiplex PCR, the repertoire was profiled, and TCRdb retains in-frame clones only, with some absent. Of about 45,000 clones in the sample, about 91% were seen once. The sequences come from PBMCs, collected before any cancer treatment. These receptors came from a woman aged 40-69 years with stage II lung adenocarcinoma.

This chain connects TRBV28 to TRBJ1-2, with 7 bases aligning to TRBD1. CDR1 MDHEN and CDR2 SYDVKM come from the germline V gene. The CDR3 totals 15 residues. With V trimmed by 3 bases and J by 5 bases, 9 bases remained unmatched. CDR3 in amino acids: CASSFGGGEGYGYTF. CDR3 in DNA: TGTGCCAGCAGTTTTGGAGGGGGCGAGGGGTATGGCTACACCTTC.

The CDR3, as DNA: TGTGCCAGCAGTAGGCAGGCGGAACACACAGATACGCAGTATTTT. Amino acids: CASSRQAEHTDTQYF. The chain recombines TRBV2 with TRBJ2-3; D gene unclear. V lost 5 bases and J 2 bases, leaving 14 bases between the germline ends. The CDR3 is 15 residues long. Germline assignment: CDR1 SNHLY and CDR2 FYNNEI. Looking up the rest from reference TRBV2 and TRBJ2-3 gives the full variable domain: EPEVTQTPSHQVTQMGQEVILRCVPISNHLYFYWYRQILGQKVEFLVSFYNNEISEKSEIFDDQFSVERPDGSNFTLKIRSTKLEDSAMYFCASSRQAEHTDTQYFGPGTRLTVL.

This chain links TRBV11-3 with TRBJ2-2, with 7 bases identical to TRBD1. This CDR3 is 15 amino acids long. Unmatched junction bases numbered 1, after V lost 0 bases and J lost 3 bases. The germline V gene encodes CDR1 SGHNT and CDR2 YENEEA. The DNA for the CDR3 is TGTGCCAGCAGCTTAGAACAGGGGTACACCGGGGAGCTGTTTTTT. Encoded protein: CASSLEQGYTGELFF.

This chain uses TRBV29-1 with TRBJ2-7; 10 bases map to TRBD2. The V and J ends lost 3 bases and 8 bases, in that order; junction bases with no gene match: 4. Germline-derived CDR1 and CDR2 are SQVTM and ANQGSEA. The CDR3 extends over 12 amino acids. CDR3 nucleotides: TGCAGCGTTGACCTAGCGGGAGACAAGCAGTACTTC. Its translation is CSVDLAGDKQYF.

This clone was seen just once. V and J are TRBV4-2 and TRBJ2-1, with TRBD2 matching over 7 bases. Germline-derived CDR1 and CDR2 are LGHNA and YNFKEQ. The CDR3 is 17 amino acids. Trimming removed 0 bases from V and 4 bases from J; junction bases left unmatched: 9. This chain's CDR3 is CASSQDLADPLYNEQFF. The CDR3 DNA follows: TGTGCCAGCAGCCAAGACCTAGCGGACCCTCTTTACAATGAGCAGTTCTTC.

J is TRBJ2-1 and V is TRBV27, with 15 bases that match TRBD2. J gave up 7 bases and V 5 bases, and 3 bases lay outside the gene matches. Germline loops: CDR1 MNHEY, CDR2 SMNVEV (reference sequence). This CDR3 spans 15 amino acids. CDR3 bases: TGTGCCAGCAGTCTTGGACTAGCGGGAGGGAATGAGCAGTTCTTC. Protein product: CASSLGLAGGNEQFF.

The chain uses TRBV25-1 and TRBJ2-1, with 8 bases matching TRBD2. The CDR3 consists of 11 residues. Germline values: CDR1 MGHDK, CDR2 SYGVNS. Trimming removed 3 bases from V and 14 bases from J; junction bases left unmatched: 3. The CDR3: CASSDGTRKFF. DNA of the CDR3: TGTGCCAGCAGTGACGGGACTAGGAAGTTCTTC.

J is TRBJ2-1 and V is TRBV27, with 7 bases that match TRBD1. This CDR3 is built from 13 residues. V lost 1 base, J lost 8 bases, and 2 bases stayed unmatched. Germline values: CDR1 MNHEY, CDR2 SMNVEV (reference sequence). The CDR3 DNA reads as TGTGCCAGCAGTTTATACAGGGGCTATGAGCAGTTCTTC. The encoded protein is CASSLYRGYEQFF.

This rearrangement joins TRBV6-5 to TRBJ1-1; 7 bases map to TRBD1. Germline V gene lookup returns CDR1 MNHEY and CDR2 SVGAGI. Trimming cost V 9 bases and J 4 bases; bases outside gene matches: 11. The CDR3 extends over 14 amino acids. The DNA for the CDR3 is TGTGCCAGTTTGACAGGGTGGGGAGCCACTGAAGCTTTCTTT. Its protein product is CASLTGWGATEAFF.